Listed below are T cell receptor beta chains from one sample, sequenced in a study of neurological immune-mediated disorders. TCRdb independently ran MiXCR on the 5' RACE reads; one entry per CDR3 protein. The table has over 45,000 distinct CDR3 sequences, roughly 25% seen once; the top ten hold over 20%. The sample taken for sequencing was PBMCs. The receptors were sampled from a woman in her seventies in good health. CDR3s leave out the opening cysteine and the closing phenylalanine or tryptophan.

j_call: TRBJ2-1
v_call: TRBV28
cdr3_aa: ASSLVGTLQEQF

j_call: TRBJ2-3
v_call: TRBV7-2
cdr3_aa: ASSLVRGGASTDTQY

j_call: TRBJ2-1
v_call: TRBV20-1
cdr3_aa: SARASSAYNEQF

j_call: TRBJ2-1
v_call: TRBV20-1
cdr3_aa: SVPGLADIEQF

j_call: TRBJ2-3
v_call: TRBV7-6
cdr3_aa: ASSPNGLAADTQY

j_call: TRBJ2-7
v_call: TRBV7-9
cdr3_aa: ASSFGASSYEQY

j_call: TRBJ1-5
v_call: TRBV7-2
cdr3_aa: ASSLRAGGVETQH

j_call: TRBJ2-3
v_call: TRBV6-5
cdr3_aa: ASRGITDTQY

j_call: TRBJ2-7
v_call: TRBV10-1
cdr3_aa: ASTAGHGDEQY

j_call: TRBJ1-2
v_call: TRBV7-9
cdr3_aa: ASSPPRQGRYYGYT

j_call: TRBJ2-5
v_call: TRBV20-1
cdr3_aa: SARQFPGSETQY

j_call: TRBJ2-3
v_call: TRBV7-3
cdr3_aa: ASSLRGGTQY

j_call: TRBJ2-7
v_call: TRBV12-3/TRBV12-4
cdr3_aa: ACSFRGLTREQY

j_call: TRBJ2-3
v_call: TRBV5-1
cdr3_aa: AWREHPSTDTQY

j_call: TRBJ1-2
v_call: TRBV29-1
cdr3_aa: SVVIGSYGYT

j_call: TRBJ2-3
v_call: TRBV20-1
cdr3_aa: SATTSGGLDTQY

j_call: TRBJ2-7
v_call: TRBV19
cdr3_aa: ASSILGYNEQY

j_call: TRBJ1-1
v_call: TRBV30
cdr3_aa: AWSGAGEAF

j_call: TRBJ2-1
v_call: TRBV9
cdr3_aa: ASSVEGTGYHSYNEQF

j_call: TRBJ2-1
v_call: TRBV9
cdr3_aa: ASSVTSGSNHEQF

j_call: TRBJ2-7
v_call: TRBV11-2
cdr3_aa: ASSLTSGFVGEQY

j_call: TRBJ2-7
v_call: TRBV5-1
cdr3_aa: ASSPAQSGLTYEQY

j_call: TRBJ2-1
v_call: TRBV7-2
cdr3_aa: ASSLVAVSSYNEQF

j_call: TRBJ2-3
v_call: TRBV5-6
cdr3_aa: ASSTSGTGYADTQY

j_call: TRBJ2-2
v_call: TRBV6-2/TRBV6-3
cdr3_aa: ASSSTGTGELF

j_call: TRBJ2-2
v_call: TRBV5-6
cdr3_aa: ATNRQGRTGELF

j_call: TRBJ2-7
v_call: TRBV20-1
cdr3_aa: SARRQVYEQY

j_call: TRBJ2-5
v_call: TRBV7-9
cdr3_aa: ASSFGTGKETQY

j_call: TRBJ2-3
v_call: TRBV20-1
cdr3_aa: SARDHSVRGDTQY

j_call: TRBJ2-5
v_call: TRBV28
cdr3_aa: ASSPGQAGETQY

j_call: TRBJ2-5
v_call: TRBV5-4
cdr3_aa: ASSLVWMAGRQETQY

j_call: TRBJ2-3
v_call: TRBV7-2
cdr3_aa: ASSFTRGDTQY

j_call: TRBJ2-3
v_call: TRBV11-2
cdr3_aa: ASSFTGGGFGDTQY

j_call: TRBJ1-2
v_call: TRBV20-1
cdr3_aa: SAEGANYGYT

j_call: TRBJ2-1
v_call: TRBV7-9
cdr3_aa: ASSLGGEDEQF

j_call: TRBJ2-7
v_call: TRBV5-1
cdr3_aa: ASSLDRDEQY

j_call: TRBJ1-6
v_call: TRBV7-9
cdr3_aa: ASSSSYNSPLH

j_call: TRBJ2-5
v_call: TRBV5-1
cdr3_aa: ASSLGSGETQY

j_call: TRBJ2-3
v_call: TRBV5-1
cdr3_aa: ASSLRRLAGTTDTQY

j_call: TRBJ2-3
v_call: TRBV20-1
cdr3_aa: SASWTSGALNTQY

j_call: TRBJ2-3
v_call: TRBV5-1
cdr3_aa: ASSPGNVGTDTQY

j_call: TRBJ2-1
v_call: TRBV12-3/TRBV12-4
cdr3_aa: ASSLVAGANEQF

j_call: TRBJ2-1
v_call: TRBV18
cdr3_aa: ASSPYSGSSYNEQF

j_call: TRBJ2-3
v_call: TRBV24-1
cdr3_aa: ATSPIAGCHVDTQY

j_call: TRBJ2-2
v_call: TRBV20-1
cdr3_aa: SARRTSGSSGELF

j_call: TRBJ2-1
v_call: TRBV20-1
cdr3_aa: SAPAQYSGSYNEQF

j_call: TRBJ2-3
v_call: TRBV5-1
cdr3_aa: ASSFSPSDITQY

j_call: TRBJ2-1
v_call: TRBV21-1
cdr3_aa: ASPLGEVGSHEQF